One and the same sample provided the 6 T cell receptor beta chains below, sequenced in a study of STAT5B mutations in CD4+ large granular lymphocyte leukemia. Profiling relied on immunoSEQ multiplex PCR, and the TCRdb table lists in-frame clones only, not all of them. This sample carries about 22,000 clones, 82% of them seen once, and the ten largest clones take around 9.2%. The sequenced sample consisted of CD4+ T cells from blood buffy coats. These receptors came from a human donor in good health.

The CDR3 coding sequence is TGTGCCAGCAGCCAAGCGGGACTACCAACCAATGAGCAGTTCTTC. It is translated as CASSQAGLPTNEQFF. The V gene is TRBV14, the J gene TRBJ2-1; 7 bases agree with TRBD2. The CDR3 has 15 residues. Germline-derived CDR1 and CDR2 are SGHDN and FVKESK. The trim removed 1 base at V and 6 bases at J, leaving 6 bases unmatched.

The rearrangement links TRBV5-6 to TRBJ1-4, with a possible D match to TRBD1 (5 bases). The V end was cut by 1 base, the J end by 5 bases, with 9 bases between. The CDR3 loop spans 14 amino acids. Germline assignment: CDR1 SGHDT and CDR2 YYEEEE. CDR3 in amino acids: CASSLRDVNEKLFF. The CDR3 DNA reads as TGTGCCAGCAGCTTGAGGGACGTAAATGAAAAACTGTTTTTT.

In its sample, this clone was seen once. The chain couples TRBV28 to TRBJ2-1, with D tentatively TRBD2 (6 bases). CDR3 length: 15 residues. The germline V gene has CDR1 MDHEN and CDR2 SYDVKM. V was clipped by 2 bases and J by 0 bases, with 8 bases between them. As DNA, the CDR3 is TGTGCCAGCAGTTTAGGCGGGAACTCCTACAATGAGCAGTTCTTC. This gives the protein CASSLGGNSYNEQFF.

This clone was counted only a few times. The CDR3 bases are TGCGCCAGGCCCACAGGGACTAATGAAAAACTGTTTTTT. Residues: CARPTGTNEKLFF. The chain has TRBV10-1 and TRBJ1-4, with a possible D match to TRBD1 (6 bases). Germline lookup yields CDR1 WNHNN and CDR2 SYGVQD (reference sequence). Trimming stripped 9 bases from V and 2 bases from J, with 10 bases between. The CDR3 consists of 13 residues.

This chain uses TRBV5-1 with TRBJ2-5; TRBD1 matches at 7 bases. The CDR3 has 15 residues. The V and J ends lost 0 bases and 1 base, in that order; junction bases with no gene match: 3. Looked up from germline, CDR1 is SGHRS and CDR2 is YFSETQ. The CDR3 reads CASSLAPGGQETQYF. CDR3 sequence (DNA): TGCGCCAGCAGCTTGGCCCCAGGGGGCCAAGAGACCCAGTACTTC.

The chain carries TRBV5-1 and TRBJ2-2, with TRBD1 matching over 7 bases. The CDR3 runs 14 residues. Germline V gene data show CDR1 as SGHRS and CDR2 as YFSETQ. The V gene end was trimmed by 4 bases and the J gene end by 5 bases; junction bases not matched to a gene: 5. The CDR3 loop is CASSRAGGTGELFF. Written as DNA, the CDR3 is TGCGCCAGCAGCAGGGCAGGGGGAACCGGGGAGCTGTTTTTT.